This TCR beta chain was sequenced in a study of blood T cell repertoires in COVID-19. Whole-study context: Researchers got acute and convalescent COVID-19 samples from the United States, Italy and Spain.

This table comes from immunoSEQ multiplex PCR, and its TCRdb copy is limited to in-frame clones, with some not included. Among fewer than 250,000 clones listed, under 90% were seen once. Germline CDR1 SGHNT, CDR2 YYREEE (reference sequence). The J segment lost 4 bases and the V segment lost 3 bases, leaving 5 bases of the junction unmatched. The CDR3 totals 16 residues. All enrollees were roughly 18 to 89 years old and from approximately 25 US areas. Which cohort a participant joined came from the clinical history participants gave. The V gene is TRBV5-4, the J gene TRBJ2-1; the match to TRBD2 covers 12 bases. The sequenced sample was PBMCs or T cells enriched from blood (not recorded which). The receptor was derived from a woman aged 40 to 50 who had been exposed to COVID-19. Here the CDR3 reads CASSSSGGAAYNEQFF. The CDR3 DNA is TGTGCCAGCAGCTCTAGCGGGGGGGCAGCTTACAATGAGCAGTTCTTC.